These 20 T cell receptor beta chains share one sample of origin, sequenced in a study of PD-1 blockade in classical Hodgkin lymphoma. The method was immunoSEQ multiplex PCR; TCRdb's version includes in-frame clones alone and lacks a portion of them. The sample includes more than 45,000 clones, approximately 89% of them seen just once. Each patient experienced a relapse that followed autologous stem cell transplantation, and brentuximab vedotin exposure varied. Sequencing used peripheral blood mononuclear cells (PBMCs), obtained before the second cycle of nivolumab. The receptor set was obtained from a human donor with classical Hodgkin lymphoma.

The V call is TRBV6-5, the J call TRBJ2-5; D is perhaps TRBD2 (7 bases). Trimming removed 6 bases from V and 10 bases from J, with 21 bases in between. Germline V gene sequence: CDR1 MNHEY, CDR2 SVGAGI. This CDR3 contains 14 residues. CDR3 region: CASRAPQGGGDQYF. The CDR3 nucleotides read TGTGCCAGCAGGGCCCCACAGGGCGGGGGCGACCAGTACTTC.

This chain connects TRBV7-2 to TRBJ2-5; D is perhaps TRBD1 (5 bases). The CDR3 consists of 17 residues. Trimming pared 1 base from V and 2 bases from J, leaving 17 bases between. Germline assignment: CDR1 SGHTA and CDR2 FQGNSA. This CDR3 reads CASSLVGPTHPQETQYF. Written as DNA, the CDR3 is TGTGCCAGCAGCTTAGTGGGGCCAACCCACCCACAAGAGACCCAGTACTTC.

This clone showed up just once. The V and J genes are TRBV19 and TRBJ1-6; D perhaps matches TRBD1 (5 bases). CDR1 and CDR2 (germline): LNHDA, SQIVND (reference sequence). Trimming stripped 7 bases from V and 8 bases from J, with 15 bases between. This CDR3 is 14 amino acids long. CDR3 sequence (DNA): TGTGCCAGTAATGCCGTAAGGGACGATTCACCCCTCCACTTT. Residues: CASNAVRDDSPLHF.

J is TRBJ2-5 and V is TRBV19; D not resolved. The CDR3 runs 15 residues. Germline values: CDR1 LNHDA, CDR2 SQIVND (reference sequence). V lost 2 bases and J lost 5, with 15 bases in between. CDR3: CASSIRASALETQYF. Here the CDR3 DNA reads TGTGCCAGTAGTATACGGGCTAGTGCTCTGGAGACCCAGTACTTC. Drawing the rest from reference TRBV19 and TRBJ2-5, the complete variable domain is DGGITQSPKYLFRKEGQNVTLSCEQNLNHDAMYWYRQDPGQGLRLIYYSQIVNDFQKGDIAEGYSVSREKKESFPLTVTSAQKNPTAFYLCASSIRASALETQYFGPGTRLLVL.

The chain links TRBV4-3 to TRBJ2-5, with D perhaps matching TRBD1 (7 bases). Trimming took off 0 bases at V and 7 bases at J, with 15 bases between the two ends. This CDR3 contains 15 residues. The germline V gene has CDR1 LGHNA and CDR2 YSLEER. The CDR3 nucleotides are TGCGCCAGCAGCCAAGAACCCGGGACAGCGGGGACCCAGTACTTC. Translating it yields CASSQEPGTAGTQYF.

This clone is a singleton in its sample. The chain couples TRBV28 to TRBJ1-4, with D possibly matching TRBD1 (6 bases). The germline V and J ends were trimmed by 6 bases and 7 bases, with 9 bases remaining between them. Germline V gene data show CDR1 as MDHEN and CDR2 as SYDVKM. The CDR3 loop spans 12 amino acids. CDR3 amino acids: CASRGAGEKLFF. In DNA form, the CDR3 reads TGTGCCAGCAGGGGGGCCGGTGAAAAACTGTTTTTT.

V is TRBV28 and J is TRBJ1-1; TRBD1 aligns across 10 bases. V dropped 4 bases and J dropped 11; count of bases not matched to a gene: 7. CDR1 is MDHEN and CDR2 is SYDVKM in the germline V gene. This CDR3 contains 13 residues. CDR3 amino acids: CASSSVGQGYAFF. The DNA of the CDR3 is TGTGCCAGCAGTTCCGTGGGACAGGGGTACGCTTTCTTT.

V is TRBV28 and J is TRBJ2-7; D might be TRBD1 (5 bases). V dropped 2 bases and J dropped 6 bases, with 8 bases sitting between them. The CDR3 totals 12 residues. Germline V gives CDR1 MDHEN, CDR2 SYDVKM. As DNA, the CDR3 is TGTGCCAGCAGTTTAAACCAGGGCGAGCAGTACTTC. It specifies CASSLNQGEQYF.

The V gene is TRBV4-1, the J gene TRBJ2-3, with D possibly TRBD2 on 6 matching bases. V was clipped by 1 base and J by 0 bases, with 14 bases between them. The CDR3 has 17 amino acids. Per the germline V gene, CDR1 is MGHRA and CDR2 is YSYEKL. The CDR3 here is CASSQVEGGPSTDTQYF. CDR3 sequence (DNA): TGCGCCAGCAGCCAAGTCGAGGGAGGCCCGAGCACAGATACGCAGTATTTT.

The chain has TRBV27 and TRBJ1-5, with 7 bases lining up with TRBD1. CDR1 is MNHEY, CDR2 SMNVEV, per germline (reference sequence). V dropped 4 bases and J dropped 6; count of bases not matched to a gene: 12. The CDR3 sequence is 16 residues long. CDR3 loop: CASSSSPLPGGQPQHF. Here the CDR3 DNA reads TGTGCCAGCAGTTCCTCACCTCTACCAGGGGGTCAGCCCCAGCATTTT.

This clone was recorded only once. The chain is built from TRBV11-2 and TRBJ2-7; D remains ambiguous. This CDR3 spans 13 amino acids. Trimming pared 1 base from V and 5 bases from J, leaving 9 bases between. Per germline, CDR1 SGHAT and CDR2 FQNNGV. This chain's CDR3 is CASSLAPQDEQYF. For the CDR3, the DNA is TGTGCCAGCAGCTTAGCCCCTCAGGACGAGCAGTACTTC.

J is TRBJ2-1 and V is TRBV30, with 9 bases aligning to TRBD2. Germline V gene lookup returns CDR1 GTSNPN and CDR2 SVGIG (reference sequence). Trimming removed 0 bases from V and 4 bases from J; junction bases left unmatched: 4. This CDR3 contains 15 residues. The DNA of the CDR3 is TGTGCCTGGAGTGTTACTAGCGGGTTATACAATGAGCAGTTCTTC. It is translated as CAWSVTSGLYNEQFF.

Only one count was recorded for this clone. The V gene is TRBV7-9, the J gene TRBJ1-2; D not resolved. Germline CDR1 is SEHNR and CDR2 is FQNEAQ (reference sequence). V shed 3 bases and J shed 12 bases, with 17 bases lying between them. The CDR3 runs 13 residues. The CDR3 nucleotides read TGTGCCAGCAGCTTGAGCCACAGCTCTCTTGACACCTTC. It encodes CASSLSHSSLDTF.

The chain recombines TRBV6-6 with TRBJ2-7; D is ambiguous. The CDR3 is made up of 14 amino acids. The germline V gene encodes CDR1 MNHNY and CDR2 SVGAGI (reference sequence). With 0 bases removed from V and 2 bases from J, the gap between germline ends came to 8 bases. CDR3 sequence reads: CASSYSAPAYEQYF. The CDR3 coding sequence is TGTGCCAGCAGTTACTCGGCTCCAGCCTACGAGCAGTACTTC.

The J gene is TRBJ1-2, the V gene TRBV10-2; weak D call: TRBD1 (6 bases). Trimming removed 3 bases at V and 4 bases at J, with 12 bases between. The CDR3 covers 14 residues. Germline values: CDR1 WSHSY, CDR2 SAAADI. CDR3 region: CASSEQGGTYGYTF. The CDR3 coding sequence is TGCGCCAGCAGTGAACAGGGAGGGACCTATGGCTACACCTTC.

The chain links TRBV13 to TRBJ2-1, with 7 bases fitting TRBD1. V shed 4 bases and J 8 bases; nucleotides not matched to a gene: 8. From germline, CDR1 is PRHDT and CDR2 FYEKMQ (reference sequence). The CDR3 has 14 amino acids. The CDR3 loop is CASSSEGAYHEQFF. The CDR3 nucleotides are TGTGCCAGCAGCTCAGAGGGGGCTTATCATGAGCAGTTCTTC.

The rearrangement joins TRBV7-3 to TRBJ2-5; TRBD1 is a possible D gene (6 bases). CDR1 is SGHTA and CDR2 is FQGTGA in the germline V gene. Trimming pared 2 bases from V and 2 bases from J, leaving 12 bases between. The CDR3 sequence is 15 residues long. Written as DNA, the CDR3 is TGTGCCAGCAGCTTAGGGGGCGGAGTACAAGAGACCCAGTACTTC. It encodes CASSLGGGVQETQYF. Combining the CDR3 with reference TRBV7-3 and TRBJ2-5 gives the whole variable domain GAGVSQTPSNKVTEKGKYVELRCDPISGHTALYWYRQSLGQGPEFLIYFQGTGAADDSGLPNDRFFAVRPEGSVSTLKIQRTERGDSAVYLCASSLGGGVQETQYFGPGTRLLVL.

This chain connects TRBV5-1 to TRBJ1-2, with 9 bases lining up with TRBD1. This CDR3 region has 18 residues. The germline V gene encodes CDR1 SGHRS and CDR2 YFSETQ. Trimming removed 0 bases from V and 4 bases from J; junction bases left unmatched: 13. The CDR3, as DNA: TGCGCCAGCAGCTTGGCTTGGACAGGGGACCCGTTCCTCTATGGCTACACCTTC. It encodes CASSLAWTGDPFLYGYTF.

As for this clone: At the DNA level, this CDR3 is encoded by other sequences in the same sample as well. This CDR3 reads CASSLASGRGEQYF. The CDR3, as DNA: TGTGCCAGCAGTTTAGCTAGCGGGAGGGGCGAGCAGTACTTC. The V and J genes are TRBV28 and TRBJ2-7; 12 nucleotides agree with TRBD2. CDR3 size: 14 residues. The V and J ends lost 2 bases and 6 bases, in that order; junction bases with no gene match: 2. Germline V CDR1 and CDR2: MDHEN, SYDVKM.

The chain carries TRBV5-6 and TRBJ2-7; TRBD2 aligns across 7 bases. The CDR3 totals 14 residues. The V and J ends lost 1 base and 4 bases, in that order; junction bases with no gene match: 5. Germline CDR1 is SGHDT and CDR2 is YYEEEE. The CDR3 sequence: CASSLLRTSYEQYF. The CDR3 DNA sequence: TGTGCCAGCAGCTTGCTCCGGACTAGTTACGAGCAGTACTTC.